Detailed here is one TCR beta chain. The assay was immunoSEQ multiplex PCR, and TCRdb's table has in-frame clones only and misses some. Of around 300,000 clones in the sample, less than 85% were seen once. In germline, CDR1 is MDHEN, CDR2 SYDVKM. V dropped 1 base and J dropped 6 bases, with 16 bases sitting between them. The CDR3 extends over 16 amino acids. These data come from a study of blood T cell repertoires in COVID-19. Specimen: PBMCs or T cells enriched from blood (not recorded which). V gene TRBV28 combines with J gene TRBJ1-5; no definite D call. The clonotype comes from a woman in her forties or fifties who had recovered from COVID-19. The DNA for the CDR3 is TGTGCCAGCAGTTTATTCGGCACCTCGCGGGGTCAGCCCCAGCATTTT. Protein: CASSLFGTSRGQPQHF. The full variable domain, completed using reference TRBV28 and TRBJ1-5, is DVKVTQSSRYLVKRTGEKVFLECVQDMDHENMFWYRQDPGLGLRLIYFSYDVKMKEKGDIPEGYSVSREKKERFSLILESASTNQTSMYLCASSLFGTSRGQPQHFGDGTRLSIL.